This TCR beta chain was profiled in a study of blood T cell repertoires in COVID-19. As handled by the study authors: It was from reference gene primer amplification that nucleated cell counts were estimated. Data came from immunoSEQ multiplex PCR; TCRdb stores just in-frame clones and leaves some out. V, J and clone size are those of that table, while D and trimming were read from the DNA. The table lists about 180,000 clones, approximately 81% of them singletons, with 11% to 15% in the top ten. The junction had 6 bases not matched to a gene; V was cut back by 3 bases and J by 5 bases. The germline gives CDR1 SNHLY, CDR2 FYNNEI. The CDR3 is 15 amino acids.

The rearrangement joins TRBV2 to TRBJ2-2; 7 nucleotides line up with TRBD2. This receptor was obtained from a man aged 18 to 29 with active or convalescent COVID-19. The sequencing input was peripheral blood. The CDR3 DNA sequence: TGTGCCAGCAGTGATGGACTAGGGAGGACCGGGGAGCTGTTTTTT. Protein product: CASSDGLGRTGELFF. Variable domain in full (rest from reference TRBV2 and TRBJ2-2): EPEVTQTPSHQVTQMGQEVILRCVPISNHLYFYWYRQILGQKVEFLVSFYNNEISEKSEIFDDQFSVERPDGSNFTLKIRSTKLEDSAMYFCASSDGLGRTGELFFGEGSRLTVL.